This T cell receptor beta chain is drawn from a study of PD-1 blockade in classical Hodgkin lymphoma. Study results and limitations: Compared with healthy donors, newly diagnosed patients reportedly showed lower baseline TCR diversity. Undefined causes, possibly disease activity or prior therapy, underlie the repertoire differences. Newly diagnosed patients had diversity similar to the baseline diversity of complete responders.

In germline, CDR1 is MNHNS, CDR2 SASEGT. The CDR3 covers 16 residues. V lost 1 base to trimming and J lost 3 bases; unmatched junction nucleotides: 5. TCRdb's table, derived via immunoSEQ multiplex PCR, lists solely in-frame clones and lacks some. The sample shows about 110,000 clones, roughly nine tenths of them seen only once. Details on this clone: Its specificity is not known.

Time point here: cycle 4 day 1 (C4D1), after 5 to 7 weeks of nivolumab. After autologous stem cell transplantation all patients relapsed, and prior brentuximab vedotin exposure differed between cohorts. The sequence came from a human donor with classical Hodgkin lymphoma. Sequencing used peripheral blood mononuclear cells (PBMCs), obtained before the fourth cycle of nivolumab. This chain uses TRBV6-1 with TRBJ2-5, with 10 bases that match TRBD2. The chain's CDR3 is CASSEELAGLKETQYF. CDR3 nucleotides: TGTGCCAGCAGTGAAGAACTAGCGGGATTGAAAGAGACCCAGTACTTC.